The 19 T cell receptor beta chains presented below share a single source sample, sequenced in a study of CD4 and CD8 cells across lung adenocarcinoma regions. TCRdb used MiXCR to reprocess the PCR reads, holding one entry per CDR3 protein. This sample carries about 25,000 distinct CDR3 sequences, roughly 50% of them seen once, and the ten largest clones take 45% to 60%. Source material: CD8+ T cells from the center of a lung tumor. The receptors derive from a male donor with lung adenocarcinoma. The CD4 and CD8 labels of this study may be unreliable.

The chain joins TRBV5-1 to TRBJ1-1; D is possibly TRBD1 (5 bases). CDR1 is SGHRS and CDR2 is YFSETQ in the germline V gene. The CDR3 has 15 residues. V shed 1 base and J shed 2 bases, with 12 bases lying between them. The CDR3 loop is CASSLRGEVNTEAFF. The CDR3 DNA reads TGCGCCAGCAGCTTGAGAGGGGAAGTCAACACTGAAGCTTTCTTT.

The chain has TRBV6-1 and TRBJ1-6; D not resolved. V dropped 8 bases and J dropped 7 bases, with 18 bases sitting between them. Germline V CDR1 and CDR2: MNHNS, SASEGT. The CDR3 has 15 amino acids. In DNA form, the CDR3 reads TGTGCCAGCCGACTAGCGGGGTCGCCCAATTCACCCCTCCACTTT. This translates into CASRLAGSPNSPLHF.

The rearrangement links TRBV3-1 to TRBJ2-5; no firm D call. Trimming stripped 0 bases from V and 2 bases from J, with 16 bases between. The CDR3 loop spans 17 amino acids. CDR1 and CDR2 (germline): LGHDT, YNNKEL (reference sequence). DNA for the CDR3: TGTGCCAGCAGCCAAGATAGGAACGTTCGAGCACAAGAGACCCAGTACTTC. Translation gives CASSQDRNVRAQETQYF.

As regards this clonotype: One end of the junction fails to match germline, which may point to a read error. The J gene is TRBJ2-1, the V gene TRBV10-3, with D uncertain. The J call may be wrong; the DNA end is better matched by TRBJ2-7. Germline V CDR1 and CDR2: ENHRY, SYGVKD. The CDR3 spans 15 residues. This CDR3 is CAVSLLAPQSYEQYF. The CDR3 bases are TGTGCCGTCAGCCTCCTGGCCCCTCAATCCTACGAGCAGTACTTC.

The chain links TRBV10-1 to TRBJ2-3, with a possible D match to TRBD2 (7 bases). V lost 2 bases, J lost 5 bases, and 17 bases lay in between. CDR1 and CDR2 (germline): WNHNN, SYGVQD (reference sequence). The CDR3 totals 16 residues. CDR3 sequence reads: CASSEGRRGPGDTQYF. Written as DNA, the CDR3 is TGCGCCAGCAGTGAGGGCCGGCGGGGGCCTGGAGATACGCAGTATTTT.

V gene TRBV4-1 combines with J gene TRBJ2-1, with 11 bases identical to TRBD2. In germline, CDR1 is MGHRA, CDR2 YSYEKL. The J segment lost 7 bases and the V segment lost 4 bases, leaving 12 bases of the junction unmatched. The CDR3 spans 17 residues. The CDR3 nucleotides are TGCGCCAGCAGCCCCATATGGACTAGCGGGTTAGGTAATGAGCAGTTCTTC. Translating it yields CASSPIWTSGLGNEQFF.

This clonotype was recorded at least ten times. This sequence joins TRBV11-2 and TRBJ2-5; D remains unclear. V was cut by 1 base and J by 7 bases, with 10 bases left in between. There are 13 residues in the CDR3. From germline, CDR1 is SGHAT and CDR2 FQNNGV. CDR3 in DNA: TGTGCCAGCAGCTTAGTTCTCACGGGGACCCAGTACTTC. Protein sequence: CASSLVLTGTQYF. Full variable domain (outside the CDR3, taken from reference TRBV11-2 and TRBJ2-5): EAGVAQSPRYKIIEKRQSVAFWCNPISGHATLYWYQQILGQGPKLLIQFQNNGVVDDSQLPKDRFSAERLKGVDSTLKIQPAKLEDSAVYLCASSLVLTGTQYFGPGTRLLVL.

As for this clonotype: At one boundary the junction diverges from the germline segment, which might be a read error. CDR3 coding DNA: TGTGCCAGTTGGGGGAGTAGCGGACACACAAATACGCAGTACTTC. Its translation: CASWGSSGHTNTQYF. The chain uses TRBV10-2 and TRBJ2-3; D may be TRBD2 (6 bases). The J call may be incorrect, as the DNA end agrees better with TRBJ2-7. The CDR3 sequence is 15 residues long. The germline CDR1 and CDR2 sequences are WSHSY and SAAADI.

In its sample, this clonotype was seen once. The chain combines TRBV6-1 with TRBJ1-2; D call uncertain. Trimming left V 8 bases short and J 8 bases short, with 18 bases between. This CDR3 has 13 residues. The V gene's germline CDR1 is MNHNS and CDR2 SASEGT. The CDR3 here is CASRGAGSDGYTF. CDR3 coding DNA: TGTGCCAGCCGAGGAGCAGGCTCCGACGGCTACACCTTC.

This clonotype showed up just once. The chain is built from TRBV7-6 and TRBJ1-4; 9 bases map to TRBD1. The CDR3 consists of 16 residues. In germline, CDR1 is SGHVS, CDR2 FNYEAQ. V shed 4 bases and J 8 bases; nucleotides not matched to a gene: 11. This CDR3 is CASSSNTGGSREKLFF. CDR3 DNA: TGTGCCAGCAGCTCAAATACAGGGGGCTCCAGGGAAAAACTGTTTTTT.

The V and J genes are TRBV4-2 and TRBJ2-7, with 10 bases fitting TRBD2. Germline V gene data show CDR1 as LGHNA and CDR2 as YNFKEQ. The CDR3 extends over 19 amino acids. V shed 0 bases, J shed 0 bases, and the junction held 11 bases outside the gene matches. CDR3 amino acids: CASSQDTASGSPSSYEQYF. The CDR3 nucleotides are TGTGCCAGCAGCCAAGATACGGCTAGCGGGAGTCCTAGCTCCTACGAGCAGTACTTC.

This clonotype occurred many times. CDR3 sequence reads: CASRDSTDTQYF. The CDR3 DNA sequence: TGCGCCAGCAGGGACAGCACAGATACGCAGTATTTT. This chain joins TRBV10-2 and TRBJ2-3; D remains ambiguous. The CDR3 consists of 12 residues. Germline V gene lookup returns CDR1 WSHSY and CDR2 SAAADI. Trimming removed 6 bases at V and 0 bases at J, with 4 bases between.

In its sample, this clonotype was seen a few times. The J gene is TRBJ2-2, the V gene TRBV12-3 or TRBV12-4; TRBD2 matches 12 bases. The length of the CDR3 is 16 residues. The trim removed 4 bases at V and 5 bases at J, leaving 5 bases unmatched. CDR3 region: CASSSITSGRTGELFF. CDR3 bases: TGTGCCAGCAGTTCCATAACTAGCGGGAGGACCGGGGAGCTGTTTTTT.

This clonotype appeared many times. The gene calls are TRBV6-2 or TRBV6-3 and TRBJ2-1; TRBD2 aligns across 10 bases. Trimming at V came to 6 bases and at J to 10 bases, leaving 12 bases not matched to a gene. This CDR3 region has 15 residues. Germline V gives CDR1 MNHEY, CDR2 SVGEGT. This CDR3 reads CASRRRGTSAWEQFF. The DNA of the CDR3 is TGTGCCAGCAGGAGAAGGGGGACTAGCGCTTGGGAGCAGTTCTTC.

This clonotype was recorded many times. V and J are TRBV11-2 and TRBJ2-5; D is ambiguous. The CDR3 covers 11 residues. Germline lookup yields CDR1 SGHAT and CDR2 FQNNGV. Trimming cost V 4 bases and J 5 bases, with 5 bases left between them. In nucleotides, the CDR3 is TGTGCCAGCAGCTCATGGGAGACCCAGTACTTC. Residues: CASSSWETQYF.

The J gene is TRBJ2-7, the V gene TRBV5-4; 7 bases map to TRBD1. Looked up from germline, CDR1 is SGHNT and CDR2 is YYREEE (reference sequence). V lost 5 bases and J lost 5; bases outside the gene matches: 13. The CDR3 covers 15 residues. CDR3 sequence (DNA): TGTGCCAGCAGTTCTCAACGACAGGGCCCCCACGAGCAGTACTTC. This encodes CASSSQRQGPHEQYF.

Concerning this clonotype: The DNA is left out, because the CDR3 cannot be placed on it with certainty; the CDR3 is given as TCRdb lists it. The CDR3 reads CASREAWGRGATNTQYF. This chain connects TRBV27 to TRBJ2-3; the tabulated D call, TRBD1, remains unverified against the DNA. The CDR3 is 17 residues long, ends included. Germline V CDR1 and CDR2: MNHEY, SMNVEV (reference sequence).

The J gene is TRBJ2-5, the V gene TRBV30, with 8 bases that match TRBD2. Germline assignment: CDR1 GTSNPN and CDR2 SVGIG (reference sequence). V was pared by 4 bases and J by 7 bases, with 8 bases of the junction left unmatched. This CDR3 region has 13 residues. As DNA, the CDR3 is TGTGCCTGGAACGTGCGGGGGGTCGGGACCCAGTACTTC. Translated, it gives CAWNVRGVGTQYF. The whole variable domain, filled in from reference TRBV30 and TRBJ2-5, reads SQTIHQWPATLVQPVGSPLSLECTVEGTSNPNLYWYRQAAGRGLQLLFYSVGIGQISSEVPQNLSASRPQDRQFILSSKKLLLSDSGFYLCAWNVRGVGTQYFGPGTRLLVL.

This clonotype occurred many times. The rearrangement uses TRBV27 and TRBJ2-1; D remains unclear. Germline CDR1 and CDR2: MNHEY and SMNVEV (reference sequence). Trimming pared 4 bases from V and 6 bases from J, leaving 10 bases between. The CDR3 spans 13 residues. CDR3 DNA sequence: TGTGCCAGCAGTTCCTCTCCTGTCAATGAGCAGTTCTTC. It is translated as CASSSSPVNEQFF.